The 8 T cell receptor beta chains below all came from one sample that was sequenced in a study of human T cells and chemical hapten exposure. The time point denotes: pre-sensitization, week 0. Treatment described: therapeutic diphenylcyclopropenone sensitization with weekly scalp DPC. TCRdb reprocessed the RACE reads with MiXCR, giving one entry per CDR3 protein. This sample has roughly 120,000 distinct CDR3 sequences, with around an eighth found just once. Sequencing was performed on whole blood, taken in connection with sensitization to the hapten diphenylcyclopropenone (DPC). These receptor sequences come from a woman aged 18-29 years with alopecia areata. Some clones in this sample may be carry-over from other donors' samples.

This rearrangement joins TRBV10-3 to TRBJ2-2; D ambiguous. The CDR3 loop spans 15 amino acids. Per the germline V gene, CDR1 is ENHRY and CDR2 is SYGVKD. The V gene lost 0 bases and the J gene lost 0 bases, with 5 bases spanning the gap. CDR3 sequence reads: CAISESAANTGELFF. The DNA of the CDR3 is TGTGCCATCAGTGAGTCCGCGGCGAACACCGGGGAGCTGTTTTTT.

The CDR3 DNA is TGTGCCAGCAGAGTGGACAGGGGAGCCTACGAGCAGTACTTC. It translates to CASRVDRGAYEQYF. V gene TRBV25-1 combines with J gene TRBJ2-7; 9 bases fit TRBD1. V lost 6 bases to trimming and J lost 2 bases; unmatched junction nucleotides: 5. Germline CDR1 is MGHDK and CDR2 is SYGVNS. The CDR3 runs to 14 residues.

This clonotype was seen many times. CDR3 residues: CASSLTLNTEAFF. The CDR3 bases are TGTGCCAGCAGCTTAACTCTGAACACTGAAGCTTTCTTT. V gene TRBV7-9 combines with J gene TRBJ1-1; no reliable D call. The CDR3 runs 13 residues. Germline V CDR1 and CDR2: SEHNR, FQNEAQ (reference sequence). Between the trimmed V and J ends, which lost 2 bases and 0 bases, there was a span of 4 bases.

This clonotype has a handful of counts. The V gene is TRBV20-1, the J gene TRBJ2-7, with TRBD1 identical over 8 bases. From germline, CDR1 is DFQATT and CDR2 SNEGSKA (reference sequence). Germline trimming cut 5 bases from V and 2 bases from J; bases unmatched to any gene: 2. This CDR3 region has 12 residues. This CDR3 reads CSAPDRAYEQYF. CDR3 nucleotides: TGCAGTGCTCCGGACAGGGCCTACGAGCAGTACTTC.

Many counts were recorded for this clonotype. The CDR3 loop reads CASSLEGSLEQYF. Here the CDR3 DNA reads TGTGCCAGCAGCTTAGAGGGGTCTCTCGAGCAGTACTTC. V and J are TRBV7-2 and TRBJ2-7; perhaps TRBD1 as D (5 bases). V lost 1 base and J lost 6, with 10 bases in between. The CDR3 is 13 amino acids. Germline V gene sequence: CDR1 SGHTA, CDR2 FQGNSA.

The V and J genes are TRBV12-3 or TRBV12-4 and TRBJ2-1, with 7 nucleotides matching TRBD2. The J segment lost 4 bases and the V segment lost 5 bases, leaving 17 bases of the junction unmatched. There are 18 residues in the CDR3. The CDR3 bases are TGTGCCAGCAGTCCCAGACTCCCTAAGCGGGGCCCTTACAATGAGCAGTTCTTC. Translated, it gives CASSPRLPKRGPYNEQFF.

The chain joins TRBV6-1 to TRBJ1-2; D may be TRBD1 (5 bases). Germline loops: CDR1 MNHNS, CDR2 SASEGT. The CDR3 totals 15 residues. V was shortened by 6 bases and J by 1 base, with 15 bases between the two germline ends. The CDR3 DNA reads TGTGCCAGCAGGCAGCAGGGAGGTGGTAACTATGGCTACACCTTC. Translated: CASRQQGGGNYGYTF.

This rearrangement joins TRBV5-4 to TRBJ2-1, with 11 positions matching TRBD2. V dropped 0 bases and J dropped 9; count of bases not matched to a gene: 8. Germline values: CDR1 SGHNT, CDR2 YYREEE (reference sequence). The CDR3 covers 16 residues. The CDR3: CASSLASGGPNGEQFF. CDR3 coding DNA: TGTGCCAGCAGCTTGGCTAGCGGGGGGCCTAATGGTGAGCAGTTCTTC.